Below, 13 T cell receptor beta chains from the same sample are listed, as sequenced in a study of radiotherapy plus CTLA-4 blockade in lung cancer. Some clones are missing from TCRdb's copy, which holds only in-frame ones; the method was immunoSEQ multiplex PCR. The sample includes some 100,000 clones, 78% of them seen just once. The specimen was peripheral blood, collected from a patient treated with radiotherapy plus ipilimumab. The receptors were gathered from a human donor with non-small cell lung cancer who had a partial response to radiotherapy plus ipilimumab.

The chain uses TRBV2 and TRBJ2-3; the match to TRBD2 covers 8 bases. Losses at the gene ends were 6 bases for V and 0 bases for J; bases not matched to a gene: 2. Looked up from germline, CDR1 is SNHLY and CDR2 is FYNNEI. This CDR3 has 14 residues. CDR3 bases: TGTGCCAGCAGGCGACTAGCGAGCACAGATACGCAGTATTTT. Protein: CASRRLASTDTQYF.

This clone occurred once. V usage is TRBV7-6 and J usage is TRBJ2-1, with D possibly being TRBD2 (6 bases). This CDR3 contains 16 residues. Germline V gives CDR1 SGHVS, CDR2 FNYEAQ. The V end was cut by 5 bases, the J end by 0 bases, with 14 bases between. CDR3: CASSGSLAPSYNEQFF. The CDR3 DNA reads TGTGCCAGCAGCGGCAGCCTAGCGCCCTCCTACAATGAGCAGTTCTTC.

The rearrangement uses TRBV6-5 and TRBJ2-7, with 9 nucleotides matching TRBD2. The CDR3 is 14 residues long. V lost 7 bases to trimming and J lost 2 bases; unmatched junction nucleotides: 6. CDR1 is MNHEY, CDR2 SVGAGI, per germline. The chain's CDR3 is CASKAGLAAYEQYF. For the CDR3, the DNA is TGTGCCAGCAAAGCGGGACTAGCTGCCTACGAGCAGTACTTC.

The gene calls are TRBV6-4 and TRBJ2-1; 12 bases match TRBD2. Germline V gene sequence: CDR1 MRHNA, CDR2 SNTAGT. V shed 7 bases, J shed 14 bases, and the junction held 15 bases outside the gene matches. The CDR3 is 15 amino acids. CDR3 region: CASNRGLAGREHKFF. In DNA, the CDR3 is TGTGCCAGCAACCGTGGACTAGCGGGAAGGGAACATAAGTTCTTC.

This clone was detected only once. This rearrangement joins TRBV28 to TRBJ1-4; TRBD1 matches 8 bases. From germline, CDR1 is MDHEN and CDR2 SYDVKM. This CDR3 region has 18 residues. V gave up 4 bases and J gave up 2 bases; unmatched junction bases: 12. CDR3 amino acids: CASSSLYQGAGTNEKLFF. DNA of the CDR3: TGTGCCAGCAGTTCTCTATACCAGGGGGCAGGCACTAATGAAAAACTGTTTTTT.

Comments on this clone: An end of the junction does not agree with germline; a read error may underlie this. The chain links TRBV5-4 to TRBJ1-4; D remains unclear. CDR3 length equals 13 residues. The germline CDR1 and CDR2 sequences are SGHNT and YYREEE (reference sequence). The CDR3 spells CASSQDLLEKLFF. CDR3 DNA: TGCGCCAGCAGCCAGGATCTTCTTGAAAAACTGTTTTTT.

The CDR3 sequence is CSVESGAGRGGETQYF. In DNA form, the CDR3 reads TGCAGCGTTGAAAGCGGGGCAGGCCGAGGGGGAGAGACCCAGTACTTC. The V and J genes are TRBV29-1 and TRBJ2-5, with D maybe TRBD2 (7 bases). Germline assignment: CDR1 SQVTM and CDR2 ANQGSEA. Trimming left V 2 bases short and J 4 bases short, with 20 bases between. CDR3 size: 16 residues.

The chain carries TRBV18 and TRBJ2-5, with D maybe TRBD1 (6 bases). V was clipped by 0 bases and J by 5 bases, with 10 bases between them. CDR3 length: 14 amino acids. In germline, CDR1 is KGHSH, CDR2 LQKENI. The CDR3 nucleotides are TGTGCCAGCTCACCACCTCTACAGGGTGAGACCCAGTACTTC. Residues: CASSPPLQGETQYF.

This sequence joins TRBV18 and TRBJ2-5; no definite D call. The CDR3 contains 14 residues. V was shortened by 0 bases and J by 1 base, with 6 bases between the two germline ends. CDR1 is KGHSH, CDR2 LQKENI, per germline. CDR3 sequence: CASSPPMSQETQYF. In DNA form, the CDR3 reads TGTGCCAGCTCACCACCCATGAGCCAAGAGACCCAGTACTTC.

The chain has TRBV6-5 and TRBJ2-7, with 12 nucleotides matching TRBD2. J was trimmed by 5 bases and V by 2 bases; bases with no gene match: 7. Per germline, CDR1 MNHEY and CDR2 SVGAGI. The CDR3 loop spans 16 amino acids. The CDR3, as DNA: TGTGCCAGCAGTTACCCTAGACTAGCGGGAGTCCACGAGCAGTACTTC. Protein: CASSYPRLAGVHEQYF.

This clone was counted a few times. The chain recombines TRBV28 with TRBJ2-1; a weak D match, TRBD1 (5 bases). There are 13 residues in the CDR3. CDR1 MDHEN and CDR2 SYDVKM come from the germline V gene. The V end lost 4 bases, the J end lost 2 bases, and 6 bases lay between the germline ends. The CDR3 nucleotides read TGTGCCAGCAGTTGGGGCACCTACAATGAGCAGTTCTTC. Residues: CASSWGTYNEQFF.

This clone occurred once. CDR3 region: CASSLLAADNEQFF. The CDR3 bases are TGTGCCAGCAGCTTACTAGCGGCGGATAATGAGCAGTTCTTC. The V and J genes are TRBV7-3 and TRBJ2-1; 7 nucleotides match TRBD2. Germline CDR1 is SGHTA and CDR2 is FQGTGA. This CDR3 is built from 14 residues. The V segment lost 2 bases and the J segment 7 bases; nucleotides outside the gene matches: 5.

V and J are TRBV2 and TRBJ1-6, with D possibly TRBD1 on 6 matching bases. From germline, CDR1 is SNHLY and CDR2 FYNNEI. This CDR3 spans 16 amino acids. V shed 5 bases and J shed 8 bases, with 19 bases lying between them. The CDR3 protein is CASSTRDTGLDSPLHF. The CDR3 DNA follows: TGTGCCAGCAGTACCCGGGACACCGGGTTGGATTCACCCCTCCACTTT.